Following are 22 T cell receptor beta chains from one sample sequenced in a study of response to subunit inactivated influenza vaccine (dated by TCRdb to 2016 to 2019). Libraries were built with RT-PCR. Sequenced on an Illumina HiSeq 2500. Starting from the raw public reads, TCRdb applied fastp trimming at Q25, assembled clones with MiXCR and retained in-frame beta chains. Duplicate CDR3 protein sequences are folded into a single record with the most common DNA and genes. The sample data list about 610,000 distinct CDR3 sequences, and approximately 14% of these were observed just once. The leading ten clones occupy around 10% of the sample. The sample here was PBMCs from blood, taken approximately 13 days after vaccination. These receptors were taken from a man aged 50 to 59 who received an inactivated influenza vaccine. Donor details come from another sample of the same person, matched by shared clones.

This clonotype occurred many times. The chain has TRBV7-9 and TRBJ1-3, with D possibly being TRBD1 (5 bases). Germline-derived CDR1 and CDR2 are SEHNR and FQNEAQ (reference sequence). Trimming took off 0 bases at V and 1 base at J, with 13 bases between the two ends. There are 17 residues in the CDR3. The CDR3 region is CASSLAWGRISGNTIYF. The CDR3 DNA is TGTGCCAGCAGCTTAGCGTGGGGCAGGATTTCTGGAAACACCATATATTTT.

This clonotype showed up just a few times. The chain couples TRBV12-3 or TRBV12-4 to TRBJ2-7, with D possibly matching TRBD2 (6 bases). V was trimmed by 6 bases and J by 0 bases, leaving 12 bases between them. The CDR3 runs to 14 residues. CDR3 amino acids: CASSEGRSSYEQYF. As DNA, the CDR3 is TGTGCCAGCAGCGAGGGGAGGAGCTCCTACGAGCAGTACTTC.

V is TRBV21-1 and J is TRBJ2-4; TRBD1, the table's D call, was not compared with the DNA. TRBV21-1 is noted as a pseudogene. CDR3 size: 11 residues. The CDR3 region has the DNA TGTGCCAGCAGCACAGGCCGGGCTCAGTACTTC. Amino acids: CASSTGRAQYF.

In its sample, this clonotype was seen a few times. The chain uses TRBV19 and TRBJ2-2; D may be TRBD1 (6 bases). The CDR3 totals 14 residues. The V end was cut by 6 bases, the J end by 4 bases, with 12 bases between. Looked up from germline, CDR1 is LNHDA and CDR2 is SQIVND (reference sequence). The chain's CDR3 is CASRAGVSTGELFF. CDR3 DNA sequence: TGTGCCAGTAGGGCAGGGGTGAGCACCGGGGAGCTGTTTTTT. Together with reference TRBV19 and TRBJ2-2, the CDR3 gives the full variable domain: DGGITQSPKYLFRKEGQNVTLSCEQNLNHDAMYWYRQDPGQGLRLIYYSQIVNDFQKGDIAEGYSVSREKKESFPLTVTSAQKNPTAFYLCASRAGVSTGELFFGEGSRLTVL.

This clonotype was observed a few times. The chain carries TRBV29-1 and TRBJ2-3; D remains unclear. Germline lookup yields CDR1 SQVTM and CDR2 ANQGSEA. The CDR3 is 14 amino acids. The germline V and J ends were trimmed by 4 bases and 0 bases, with 11 bases remaining between them. The CDR3 is CSVATLASTDTQYF. CDR3 coding DNA: TGCAGCGTTGCAACGTTGGCTAGCACAGATACGCAGTATTTT.

This clonotype was seen a few times. The chain links TRBV4-2 to TRBJ2-1; 8 bases line up with TRBD2. CDR3 length equals 15 residues. Trimming removed 2 bases from V and 6 bases from J; junction bases left unmatched: 6. Germline CDR1 LGHNA, CDR2 YNFKEQ. In DNA form, the CDR3 reads TGTGCCAGCAGCCAATATAGCGGGAATGTCAATGAGCAGTTCTTC. Its translation is CASSQYSGNVNEQFF.

This CDR3 reads CAVSEGARAQYF. The CDR3 DNA follows: TGTGCCGTCTCAGAGGGGGCCCGGGCCCAGTACTTC. The chain employs TRBV6-2 or TRBV6-3 and TRBJ2-5; 7 bases match TRBD1. Germline-derived CDR1 and CDR2 are MNHEY and SVGEGT. The CDR3 extends over 12 amino acids. V trimming: 11 bases; J trimming: 9 bases; junction bases outside the gene matches: 12.

This clonotype was observed a handful of times. V usage is TRBV19 and J usage is TRBJ2-7; tentatively, D is TRBD1 (6 bases). From germline, CDR1 is LNHDA and CDR2 SQIVND (reference sequence). Between the trimmed V and J ends, which lost 3 bases and 3 bases, there was a span of 12 bases. The CDR3 contains 14 residues. DNA for the CDR3: TGTGCCAGTAGTATTGGGGGCAGCCTCTACGAGCAGTACTTC. As protein: CASSIGGSLYEQYF.

In this sample, this clonotype turned up a few times. J is TRBJ1-2 and V is TRBV14, with D possibly TRBD1 on 6 matching bases. Trimming left V 1 base short and J 5 bases short, with 20 bases between. Germline V lookup: CDR1 SGHDN, CDR2 FVKESK. The CDR3 sequence is 17 residues long. CDR3: CASSQVAGAIATYGYTF. CDR3 nucleotides: TGTGCCAGCAGCCAAGTGGCAGGGGCGATTGCCACTTATGGCTACACCTTC.

The J gene is TRBJ2-5, the V gene TRBV7-2, with D possibly matching TRBD1 (5 bases). The length of the CDR3 is 15 residues. Germline-derived CDR1 and CDR2 are SGHTA and FQGNSA. V lost 2 bases to trimming and J lost 4 bases, with 14 bases between them. Here the CDR3 reads CASSLRAGLGETQYF. The CDR3 DNA reads TGTGCCAGCAGCTTAAGGGCAGGGTTGGGAGAGACCCAGTACTTC.

CDR3 region: CSASDPRNYEQYF. The CDR3 DNA reads as TGCAGTGCTAGTGACCCTCGAAACTACGAGCAGTACTTC. The chain is built from TRBV20-1 and TRBJ2-7; D is unclear. Germline V gene sequence: CDR1 DFQATT, CDR2 SNEGSKA (reference sequence). The CDR3 totals 13 residues. V was clipped by 3 bases and J by 3 bases, with 12 bases between them.

This clonotype showed up just a few times. The chain recombines TRBV20-1 with TRBJ1-2; D gene ambiguous. With 0 bases removed from V and 10 bases from J, the gap between germline ends came to 12 bases. CDR1 is DFQATT and CDR2 is SNEGSKA in the germline V gene (reference sequence). The CDR3 is 12 residues long. DNA of the CDR3: TGCAGTGCTAGAGAGATGAAAGAGAACTACACCTTC. Protein product: CSAREMKENYTF.

With regard to this clonotype: Just one base apart from a much larger clone, this may be a read error. The chain couples TRBV2 to TRBJ2-5, with D perhaps TRBD2 (6 bases). V lost 6 bases and J lost 5, with 16 bases in between. The CDR3 contains 14 residues. CDR1 and CDR2 from the germline V gene are SNHLY and FYNNEI. CDR3 region: CASSPLAAAETQYF. The CDR3 DNA follows: TGTGCCAGCAGCCCATTAGCGGCAGCGGAGACCCAGTACTTC.

In this sample, this clonotype turned up a few times. The chain carries TRBV15 and TRBJ2-7, with TRBD1 as a possible D gene (8 bases). V dropped 3 bases and J dropped 1 base, with 16 bases sitting between them. Germline values: CDR1 LNHNV, CDR2 YYDKDF (reference sequence). There are 16 residues in the CDR3. CDR3: CATSRDTGGASYEQYF. As DNA, the CDR3 is TGTGCCACCAGCAGGGATACAGGGGGGGCATCCTACGAGCAGTACTTC.

The J gene is TRBJ2-1, the V gene TRBV28; 9 bases line up with TRBD1. The length of the CDR3 is 15 residues. J was trimmed by 5 bases and V by 3 bases; bases with no gene match: 5. Germline loops: CDR1 MDHEN, CDR2 SYDVKM. The CDR3 coding sequence is TGTGCCAGCAGTTTCACCGGACAGGGGAACAATGAGCAGTTCTTC. The encoded protein is CASSFTGQGNNEQFF.

This clonotype has more than one count but fewer than ten. The chain couples TRBV5-1 to TRBJ2-5; D could derive from TRBD1 or TRBD2 (5 bases each). This CDR3 has 15 amino acids. The germline V and J ends were trimmed by 0 bases and 3 bases, with 12 bases remaining between them. Per germline, CDR1 SGHRS and CDR2 YFSETQ. The CDR3 here is CASSLGGRFEETQYF. The CDR3 bases are TGCGCCAGCAGCTTGGGGGGACGGTTCGAAGAGACCCAGTACTTC.

The table lists this clonotype with a few counts. V is TRBV20-1 and J is TRBJ2-5; D might be TRBD1 (5 bases). CDR1 DFQATT and CDR2 SNEGSKA come from the germline V gene (reference sequence). This CDR3 has 10 residues. CDR3 nucleotide sequence: TGCAGCGGCAGGGAAGAGACCCAGTACTTC. This codes for CSGREETQYF.

The J gene is TRBJ2-3, the V gene TRBV15, with unresolved D. Trimming took off 1 base at V and 1 base at J, with 9 bases between the two ends. Germline V lookup: CDR1 LNHNV, CDR2 YYDKDF (reference sequence). This CDR3 comprises 15 residues. CDR3: CATSRGPQGTDTQYF. In nucleotides, the CDR3 is TGTGCCACCAGCAGAGGGCCCCAAGGCACAGATACGCAGTATTTT.

In this sample, this clonotype turned up a few times. This sequence joins TRBV20-1 and TRBJ2-7; TRBD2 aligns across 11 bases. CDR1 and CDR2 (germline): DFQATT, SNEGSKA (reference sequence). This CDR3 contains 14 residues. With 6 bases clipped from V and 2 bases from J, the junction kept 6 bases outside the gene matches. In DNA, the CDR3 is TGCAGTGCGCCGACTAGCGGGATCCCCTACGAGCAGTACTTC. It codes for CSAPTSGIPYEQYF.

The rearrangement joins TRBV5-1 to TRBJ2-4; D tentatively fits TRBD1 or TRBD2 (6 bases each). V gave up 3 bases and J gave up 8 bases, with 18 bases separating them. The CDR3 loop spans 15 amino acids. CDR1 is SGHRS and CDR2 is YFSETQ in the germline V gene. CDR3 sequence (DNA): TGCGCCAGCAGCTCCACAGGGAGGTCAGGGGACATTCAGTACTTC. Amino acid sequence: CASSSTGRSGDIQYF.

The chain is built from TRBV12-3 or TRBV12-4 and TRBJ2-2, with D unclear. The CDR3 consists of 15 residues. V lost 1 base, J lost 4 bases, and 10 bases lay in between. This CDR3 is CASSLGGVITGELFF. The CDR3 DNA sequence: TGTGCCAGCAGTTTAGGTGGGGTAATCACCGGGGAGCTGTTTTTT.

This clonotype was observed once. The J gene is TRBJ2-1, the V gene TRBV20-1; 8 bases align to TRBD2. The germline gives CDR1 DFQATT, CDR2 SNEGSKA (reference sequence). The CDR3 loop spans 17 amino acids. With V trimmed by 0 bases and J by 3 bases, 10 bases remained unmatched. CDR3 coding DNA: TGCAGTGCTAGAGAAACCGGGACTAGTAGGAACTACAATGAGCAGTTCTTC. Encoded protein: CSARETGTSRNYNEQFF.